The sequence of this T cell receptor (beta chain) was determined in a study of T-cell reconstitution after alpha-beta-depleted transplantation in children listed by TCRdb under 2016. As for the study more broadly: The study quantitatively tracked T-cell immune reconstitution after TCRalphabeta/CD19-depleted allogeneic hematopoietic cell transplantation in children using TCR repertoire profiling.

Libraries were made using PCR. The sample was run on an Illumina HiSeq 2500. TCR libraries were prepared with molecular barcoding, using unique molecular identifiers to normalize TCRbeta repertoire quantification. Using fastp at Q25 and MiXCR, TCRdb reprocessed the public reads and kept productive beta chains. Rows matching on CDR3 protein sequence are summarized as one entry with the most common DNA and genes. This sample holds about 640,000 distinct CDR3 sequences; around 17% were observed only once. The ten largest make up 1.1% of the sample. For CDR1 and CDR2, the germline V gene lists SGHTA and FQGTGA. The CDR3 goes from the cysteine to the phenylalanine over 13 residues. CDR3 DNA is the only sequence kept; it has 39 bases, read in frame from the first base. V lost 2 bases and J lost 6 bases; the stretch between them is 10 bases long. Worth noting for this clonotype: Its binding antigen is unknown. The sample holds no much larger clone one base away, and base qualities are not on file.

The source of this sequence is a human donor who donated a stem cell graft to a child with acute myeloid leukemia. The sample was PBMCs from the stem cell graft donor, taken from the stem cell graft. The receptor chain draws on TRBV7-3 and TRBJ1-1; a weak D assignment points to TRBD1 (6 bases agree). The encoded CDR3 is CASSLGGLPEAFF. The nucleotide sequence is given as TGTGCCAGCAGCTTAGGGGGGCTACCTGAAGCTTTCTTT.